This record covers a single TCR beta chain. Its antigen target is currently unknown. No base-level quality is on record; no much larger clone is a single base apart. The germline V gene sets CDR1 to SGHRS and CDR2 to YFSETQ. Taken from cysteine to phenylalanine, the CDR3 has 17 residues. Only the CDR3 region is kept as DNA, spanning 51 bases read in frame from base 1. V sheds 4 bases and J sheds 5 bases, leaving 21 bases between their ends. The source of the sample is a study of post-analysis software for immune sequencing data (dated by TCRdb to 2015 to 2017). Describing the broader study: The recorded disease courses included relapsing-remitting, secondary progressive and progressive-relapsing multiple sclerosis, and some patients had no subtype annotation. The multiple sclerosis patient repertoires were compared with approximately 11 previously published healthy control repertoires from donors aged roughly 6 to 27 years. A subset of samples was prepared in parallel using single-end sample barcoding, then pooled and co-amplified after Illumina adapter ligation.

To demonstrate the VDJtools post-analysis software, the study profiled TCR beta repertoires from the peripheral blood of approximately twelve young patients with multiple sclerosis. The patients with multiple sclerosis were children and adolescents between about 6 and 17 years of age. The receptor library was made with PCR. The instrument was an Illumina HiSeq 2500. To reduce PCR and sequencing biases, unique molecular identifiers were incorporated into the TCR beta cDNA libraries. Approximately 500,000 cDNA molecules were obtained for every 1 to 10 million input T cells, so each molecule roughly corresponded to one T cell. The patient libraries were prepared and sequenced with the same protocol used for the earlier healthy control dataset. Within a given batch, samples were prepared together, multiplexed and sequenced on the same HiSeq lane. Turning to the authors' computational methods: Raw barcoded reads were processed with MIGEC, and single-read molecular identifier groups were discarded before consensus assembly and CDR3 extraction. Clonotype tables were post-analysed with VDJtools, normalizing diversity by down-sampling all datasets to the smallest sample size. In repertoire overlap clustering, CDR3 amino acid sequences, but not nucleotide sequences, were matched to correct batch-related cross-sample contamination. The public reads were run again by TCRdb, first through fastp at Q25 and then through MiXCR, and only productive beta chains were kept. Each entry merges the rows of one CDR3 protein and shows their most common DNA and genes. None of the V and J calls come from the authors' own analysis; TCRdb made them. The sample yields hundreds of thousands of distinct CDR3 sequences; 44% were counted once. The ten largest clones add up to 1.5% to 2% of the sample.

The full study reports these points: The control group was slightly older than the multiple sclerosis patient group. Significantly lower normalized Chao1 diversity was found in multiple sclerosis patients than in controls, suggesting substantial peripheral T-cell clonal expansion. Four to six TRBV segments, including TRBV5-6, TRBV5-1 and TRBV20-1, were significantly more frequent in patients than controls. Direct clustering with F measure showed strong co-clustering of samples prepared in the same batch, prompting a batch-effect correction.

The sequence derives from a girl between 5 and 17 years old with multiple sclerosis. The V gene is TRBV5-1 and the J gene is TRBJ2-2; TRBD2 is possibly the D segment (6 matching bases). Sequenced sample: blood. The CDR3 region has the sequence CASSLWRGARSTGELFF. The DNA is as follows: TGCGCCAGCAGCCTATGGAGGGGAGCAAGGTCTACCGGGGAGCTGTTTTTT.